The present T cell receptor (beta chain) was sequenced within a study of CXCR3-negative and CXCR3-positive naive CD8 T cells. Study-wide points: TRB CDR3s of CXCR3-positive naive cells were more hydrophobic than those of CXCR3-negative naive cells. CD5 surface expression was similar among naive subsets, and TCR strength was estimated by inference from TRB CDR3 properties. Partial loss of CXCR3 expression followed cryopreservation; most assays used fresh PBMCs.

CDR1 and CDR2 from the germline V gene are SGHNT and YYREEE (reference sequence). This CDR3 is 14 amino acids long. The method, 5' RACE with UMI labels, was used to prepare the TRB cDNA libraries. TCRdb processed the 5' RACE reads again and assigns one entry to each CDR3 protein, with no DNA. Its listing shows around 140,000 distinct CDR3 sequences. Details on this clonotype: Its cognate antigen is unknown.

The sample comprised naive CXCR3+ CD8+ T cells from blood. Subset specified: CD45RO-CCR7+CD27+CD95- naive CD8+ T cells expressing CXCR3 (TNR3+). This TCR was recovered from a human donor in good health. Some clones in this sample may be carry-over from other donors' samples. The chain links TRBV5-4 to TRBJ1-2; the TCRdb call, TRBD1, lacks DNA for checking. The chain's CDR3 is CASKMTGAVYGYTF.